These 5 T cell receptor beta chains originate from one sample sequenced in a study of beta chain features in type 1 diabetes. General study findings and limits: In all four CD4+ subsets, TCRB CDR3 length was significantly, moderately reduced in type 1 diabetes.

These receptors have no known antigen. The sequenced template was cDNA made from the entire isolated RNA. The repertoire was sequenced with immunoSEQ multiplex PCR; TCRdb's copy has only in-frame clones and lacks some. The table has around 150,000 clones, 7% to 9.5% seen once. Specimen: central memory CD4+ T cells from blood. The source of these receptors is a woman between 25 and 40 years old with type 1 diabetes.

The table lists this clone with a few counts. This chain connects TRBV29-1 to TRBJ1-1, with D unclear. The CDR3 runs to 11 residues. The germline CDR1 and CDR2 sequences are SQVTM and ANQGSEA. Trimming took off 8 bases at V and 4 bases at J, with 11 bases between the two ends. The CDR3 reads CSHKRGTEAFF. The CDR3, as DNA: TGCAGCCACAAGCGGGGCACTGAAGCTTTCTTT.

The chain employs TRBV28 and TRBJ2-5; 8 nucleotides match TRBD1. The J segment lost 5 bases and the V segment lost 5 bases, leaving 10 bases of the junction unmatched. Germline V gives CDR1 MDHEN, CDR2 SYDVKM. CDR3 length equals 15 residues. CDR3: CASSVGTGEWETQYF. The CDR3 coding sequence is TGTGCCAGCAGTGTCGGGACAGGAGAGTGGGAGACCCAGTACTTC.

V gene TRBV5-4 combines with J gene TRBJ1-2; 9 positions agree with TRBD1. V lost 4 bases, J lost 3 bases, and 4 bases stayed unmatched. Germline V gene lookup returns CDR1 SGHNT and CDR2 YYREEE (reference sequence). This CDR3 spans 14 amino acids. The CDR3 spells CASSAGQGYYGYTF. The DNA of the CDR3 is TGTGCCAGCAGCGCGGGACAGGGATACTATGGCTACACCTTC.

This clone appeared a few times. The gene calls are TRBV29-1 and TRBJ2-2; maybe TRBD1 (6 bases). CDR3 length equals 14 residues. Deletions cut 6 bases from V and 0 bases from J, with 11 bases between. Germline CDR1 SQVTM, CDR2 ANQGSEA. CDR3 amino acids: CSVHRAPNTGELFF. CDR3 sequence (DNA): TGCAGCGTCCACAGGGCGCCGAACACCGGGGAGCTGTTTTTT.

The chain combines TRBV15 with TRBJ2-2; D uncertain. Germline lookup yields CDR1 LNHNV and CDR2 YYDKDF (reference sequence). V was shortened by 5 bases and J by 2 bases, with 12 bases between the two germline ends. CDR3 length: 15 residues. The CDR3 DNA reads as TGTGCCACCAGCTTTAACAGATTAAACACCGGGGAGCTGTTTTTT. Its protein is CATSFNRLNTGELFF.